This TCR beta chain was retrieved from a study of blood T cell repertoires in COVID-19. Assay used: immunoSEQ multiplex PCR; TCRdb lists only in-frame clones, some missing. The sample lists about 220,000 clones; 82% were seen once. The TCR comes from an older woman who had recovered from COVID-19. The sample comprised PBMCs or T cells enriched from blood (not recorded which).

The CDR3 loop is CASSSPGQALYEQYF. CDR3 DNA: TGTGCCAGCAGTTCCCCGGGACAGGCCCTCTACGAGCAGTACTTC. The chain employs TRBV6-5 and TRBJ2-7; 8 bases map to TRBD1. V shed 4 bases, J shed 3 bases, and the junction held 8 bases outside the gene matches. Germline lookup yields CDR1 MNHEY and CDR2 SVGAGI. The CDR3 contains 15 residues.